This is a list of T cell receptor beta chains from one sample in a study of blood T cell repertoires in COVID-19. This table comes from immunoSEQ multiplex PCR, and its TCRdb copy is limited to in-frame clones, with some not included. The sample has about 250,000 clones; 65% to 85% are singletons. The sample comprised peripheral blood. The source is a man aged 45-65 years with active or convalescent COVID-19. Each CDR3 is given with its conserved first and last residue. A D gene is named only where the DNA matches it firmly. A clone size is listed for some rows: how often the clone was seen (once, few, many), or a class if it is expanded.

abundance | d_gene | j_gene | v_gene | len | CDR3nt | CDR3aa
. | TRBD1 | TRBJ1-2 | TRBV25-1 | 14 | TGTGCCAGCAGCCGACAGGGGACTTCGGGGAGCTACACCTTC | CASSRQGTSGSYTF
. | TRBD1 | TRBJ1-2 | TRBV19 | 15 | TGTGCCAGTAGCCGATCCGGGACAGACTCTTTTGGCTACACCTTC | CASSRSGTDSFGYTF
. | . | TRBJ1-4 | TRBV28 | 14 | TGTGCCAGCAGTCCCCAAGGGGGGGATGAAAAACTGTTTTTT | CASSPQGGDEKLFF
. | . | TRBJ2-3 | TRBV12-3/TRBV12-4 | 13 | TGTGCCAGCAGTCCCTATTTCGGGGATACGCAGTATTTT | CASSPYFGDTQYF
. | TRBD2 | TRBJ2-7 | TRBV6-6 | 14 | TGTGCCAGTTCCTCGCCCGGGACTAGCGGGGAGCAGTACTTC | CASSSPGTSGEQYF
. | TRBD1 | TRBJ2-5 | TRBV7-6 | 15 | TGTGCCAGCAGCTTAGGGACAGGGGGCGTAGAGACCCAGTACTTC | CASSLGTGGVETQYF
. | . | TRBJ2-3 | TRBV6-5 | 15 | TGTGCCAGCAGCCGAGAGGCATCTAGCACAGATACGCAGTATTTT | CASSREASSTDTQYF
. | TRBD1 | TRBJ2-7 | TRBV6-6 | 17 | TGTGCCAGCAGTCTGACCCTATCGGGACAGGGTTCGTACGAGCAGTACTTC | CASSLTLSGQGSYEQYF
. | . | TRBJ2-1 | TRBV12-3/TRBV12-4 | 13 | TGTGCCAGCAGTTTAGGGTCGGGTAATGAGCAGTTCTTC | CASSLGSGNEQFF
. | TRBD1 | TRBJ1-4 | TRBV5-8 | 17 | TGTGCCAGCAGCTTGGTGCGGACAGGGCTCGGTAATGAAAAACTGTTTTTT | CASSLVRTGLGNEKLFF
few | TRBD2 | TRBJ2-4 | TRBV28 | 18 | TGTGCCACCCAAACCCCACGGACTAGCGGACTAGCCAAAAACATTCAGTACTTC | CATQTPRTSGLAKNIQYF
. | . | TRBJ1-3 | TRBV5-1 | 16 | TGCGCCAGCAGCCTCACGCCCATCAGCTCTGGAAACACCATATATTTT | CASSLTPISSGNTIYF
. | TRBD1 | TRBJ1-1 | TRBV5-1 | 13 | TGCGCCAGCTCTACCGGGACAGGGGGTGAAGCTTTCTTT | CASSTGTGGEAFF
. | . | TRBJ1-2 | TRBV4-1 | 16 | TGCGCCAGCAGCTTAGTCGGGGGTTCGCAAAGCTATGGCTACACCTTC | CASSLVGGSQSYGYTF
. | TRBD1 | TRBJ2-7 | TRBV5-1 | 14 | TGCGCCAGCAGCATAACAGGGGATGCCTACGAGCAGTACTTC | CASSITGDAYEQYF
few | TRBD1 | TRBJ1-2 | TRBV7-9 | 14 | TGTGCCAGCAGCGAAGGACAGGGCGACTATGGCTACACCTTC | CASSEGQGDYGYTF
. | . | TRBJ1-1 | TRBV5-8 | 14 | TGTGCCAGCAGCCTCGTTTCCAAGGGGACTGAAGCTTTCTTT | CASSLVSKGTEAFF
. | . | TRBJ1-1 | TRBV18 | 13 | TGTGCCAGCTCACCGGGGGAGGACACTGAAGCTTTCTTT | CASSPGEDTEAFF
. | TRBD1 | TRBJ1-2 | TRBV18 | 16 | TGTGCCAGCTCACCAGATACTTTGGGACAGGGGAGAGGCTACACCTTC | CASSPDTLGQGRGYTF
. | . | TRBJ1-2 | TRBV6-6 | 15 | TGTGCCAGCAGTTACTCGCAAGGAGGAAACTATGGCTACACCTTC | CASSYSQGGNYGYTF
. | . | TRBJ1-2 | TRBV3-1/TRBV3-2 | 14 | TGTGCCAGCAGCCCTTCTGGGGGCGCGGGTGGCTACACCTTC | CASSPSGGAGGYTF
. | TRBD1 | TRBJ1-5 | TRBV2 | 15 | TGTGCCAGCAGGGAACTACAGGGGACAAATCAGCCCCAGCATTTT | CASRELQGTNQPQHF
. | . | TRBJ2-3 | TRBV7-2 | 16 | TGTGCCAGCAGCTTACCTAGACAGGCCCCCACAGATACGCAGTATTTT | CASSLPRQAPTDTQYF
. | . | TRBJ1-2 | TRBV7-2 | 14 | TGTGCCAGCCTACGTCCCCGGGAAAATAAGGGCTACACCTTC | CASLRPRENKGYTF
. | TRBD2 | TRBJ2-5 | TRBV30 | 17 | TGTGCCTGGATCCCCACCCCCCTAGCGGGCGAGCTGGAGACCCAGTACTTC | CAWIPTPLAGELETQYF
. | TRBD1 | TRBJ1-2 | TRBV14 | 16 | TGTGCCAGCAGCCTCCCCGGACAGGGGACTAACTATGGCTACACCTTC | CASSLPGQGTNYGYTF
. | . | TRBJ1-1 | TRBV7-3 | 13 | TGTGCCAGCAGCCAACGGGTGTACACTGAAGCTTTCTTT | CASSQRVYTEAFF
. | TRBD1 | TRBJ1-2 | TRBV6-5 | 16 | TGTGCCAGCAGTTACTCCGCAGGGGGCACCCTCTATGGCTACACCTTC | CASSYSAGGTLYGYTF
. | TRBD1 | TRBJ1-4 | TRBV19 | 14 | TGTGCCAGCGCAATGACAGGGAAAAACGAAAAACTGTTTTTT | CASAMTGKNEKLFF
. | TRBD2 | TRBJ2-7 | TRBV6-6 | 13 | TGTGCCAGCTCGGCGGGAGGGTCCTACGAGCAGTACTTC | CASSAGGSYEQYF
. | . | TRBJ2-3 | TRBV30 | 13 | TGTGCCTGGAGTGTCGGGGTCATGGATACGCAGTATTTT | CAWSVGVMDTQYF
. | TRBD2 | TRBJ2-7 | TRBV4-2 | 19 | TGTGCCAGCAGCCCACCGGGAGTGGCGGGGGGGCGACTACTCTACGAGCAGTACTTC | CASSPPGVAGGRLLYEQYF
. | . | TRBJ1-5 | TRBV28 | 14 | TGTGCCAGCAGTCCAGGGGATAGCAATCAGCCCCAGCATTTT | CASSPGDSNQPQHF
. | . | TRBJ2-7 | TRBV3-1/TRBV3-2 | 12 | TGTGCCAGCAGCCGCGTACGGTACGAGCAGTACTTC | CASSRVRYEQYF
. | TRBD1 | TRBJ1-1 | TRBV30 | 12 | TGTGCCTGGACTACAGGGGGAACTGAAGCTTTCTTT | CAWTTGGTEAFF
. | TRBD1 | TRBJ1-2 | TRBV7-9 | 14 | TGTGCCAGCAGCTTGACAGGGCTTCGGTATGGCTACACCTTC | CASSLTGLRYGYTF
. | TRBD2 | TRBJ2-3 | TRBV28 | 17 | TGTGCCAGCAGTTTCTCTCCGGGACTAGATTTAACAGATACGCAGTATTTT | CASSFSPGLDLTDTQYF
. | . | TRBJ1-2 | TRBV5-4 | 16 | TGTGCCAGCAGCTTGGGAGGGCCGACCCCCGCGGAGGGCTACACCTTC | CASSLGGPTPAEGYTF
. | . | TRBJ2-7 | TRBV4-1 | 16 | TGCGCCAGCAGCCAAGATCTTGGGGGGTCGGACTACGAGCAGTACTTC | CASSQDLGGSDYEQYF
. | . | TRBJ1-1 | TRBV3-1/TRBV3-2 | 12 | TGTGCCAGCAGCCGGGGGGTCACTGAAGCTTTCTTT | CASSRGVTEAFF